The 11 T cell receptor beta chains reported below all come from one sample, sequenced in a study of T cell responses to AZD1222 COVID-19 vaccine. Clones were read by immunoSEQ multiplex PCR, and TCRdb kept only the in-frame ones, dropping some. The table has tens of thousands of clones, approximately 89% seen once. The sample consisted of peripheral blood, taken on day 0 of AZD1222 vaccination. These receptors were obtained from an adult in good health.

The V gene is TRBV30, the J gene TRBJ1-1; TRBD1 is a possible D gene (5 bases). Germline CDR1 GTSNPN, CDR2 SVGIG (reference sequence). Between the trimmed V and J ends, which lost 1 base and 1 base, there was a span of 10 bases. The CDR3 spans 14 residues. The CDR3 loop reads CAWSGGTGNTEAFF. CDR3 DNA sequence: TGTGCCTGGAGTGGAGGGACGGGGAACACTGAAGCTTTCTTT. Full variable domain (remainder filled in from reference TRBV30 and TRBJ1-1): SQTIHQWPATLVQPVGSPLSLECTVEGTSNPNLYWYRQAAGRGLQLLFYSVGIGQISSEVPQNLSASRPQDRQFILSSKKLLLSDSGFYLCAWSGGTGNTEAFFGQGTRLTVV.

This chain uses TRBV6-5 with TRBJ1-2, with a weak D call TRBD1 (5 bases). The CDR3 loop spans 14 amino acids. Trimming removed 6 bases from V and 4 bases from J, with 15 bases in between. Germline V CDR1 and CDR2: MNHEY, SVGAGI. CDR3 nucleotide sequence: TGTGCCAGCAGAGCCACCACAGGATCCTATGGCTACACCTTC. This gives the protein CASRATTGSYGYTF.

V usage is TRBV11-3 and J usage is TRBJ1-1; D not resolved. Germline values: CDR1 SGHNT, CDR2 YENEEA. Trimming cost V 7 bases and J 8 bases, with 14 bases left between them. This CDR3 region has 12 residues. CDR3 nucleotides: TGTGCCAGCAACTGGACCAAAGAAGAAGCTTTCTTT. Translated, it gives CASNWTKEEAFF.

The chain links TRBV7-2 to TRBJ2-7; D not resolved. V was clipped by 5 bases and J by 2 bases, with 10 bases between them. This CDR3 is 13 amino acids long. Germline values: CDR1 SGHTA, CDR2 FQGNSA. The CDR3: CASSPRRTYEQYF. Here the CDR3 DNA reads TGTGCCAGCAGCCCTCGGCGGACCTACGAGCAGTACTTC. Full variable domain (rest looked up from reference TRBV7-2 and TRBJ2-7): GAGVSQSPSNKVTEKGKDVELRCDPISGHTALYWYRQSLGQGLEFLIYFQGNSAPDKSGLPSDRFSAERTGGSVSTLTIQRTQQEDSAVYLCASSPRRTYEQYFGPGTRLTVT.

This clone showed up just once. The rearrangement links TRBV13 to TRBJ2-1, with D hard to call. CDR1 PRHDT and CDR2 FYEKMQ come from the germline V gene (reference sequence). This CDR3 region has 13 residues. The V and J ends lost 3 bases and 0 bases respectively, with 3 bases between them. CDR3 in DNA: TGTGCCAGCAGCTTCAGCTCCTACAATGAGCAGTTCTTC. Its translation: CASSFSSYNEQFF.

The genes are TRBV30 and TRBJ1-3, with D unresolved. The ends were cut back, 0 bases at V and 0 bases at J, with 12 bases in the middle. CDR3 length equals 16 residues. Germline values: CDR1 GTSNPN, CDR2 SVGIG (reference sequence). The CDR3 DNA reads as TGTGCCTGGAGTGTACAACAGCGCTCCTCTGGAAACACCATATATTTT. Its translation is CAWSVQQRSSGNTIYF.

The chain recombines TRBV18 with TRBJ1-1; D remains ambiguous. CDR3 length: 15 amino acids. V lost 1 base, J lost 1 base, and 10 bases lay in between. The germline V gene has CDR1 KGHSH and CDR2 LQKENI. The CDR3 reads CASSPLQSPNTEAFF. CDR3 in DNA: TGTGCCAGCTCACCACTTCAATCTCCGAACACTGAAGCTTTCTTT.

The V gene is TRBV3-1 (or the pseudogene TRBV3-2), the J gene TRBJ1-2; D remains ambiguous. V was shortened by 11 bases and J by 1 base, with 14 bases between the two germline ends. CDR1 LGHDT and CDR2 YNNKEL come from the germline V gene (reference sequence). The CDR3 length is 13 residues. Here the CDR3 DNA reads TGTGCCTCCGGGCCGGTAAATAACTATGGCTACACCTTC. Protein sequence: CASGPVNNYGYTF.

The rearrangement uses TRBV5-6 and TRBJ1-2; 7 bases are a match to TRBD1. This CDR3 comprises 15 residues. Germline V gene sequence: CDR1 SGHDT, CDR2 YYEEEE. Trimming cost V 4 bases and J 8 bases; bases outside gene matches: 14. CDR3: CASSHSETGRVGYTF. CDR3 nucleotide sequence: TGTGCCAGCAGCCACAGCGAGACAGGGCGAGTGGGCTACACCTTC. The full variable domain, its missing parts supplied by reference TRBV5-6 and TRBJ1-2, is DAGVTQSPTHLIKTRGQQVTLRCSPKSGHDTVSWYQQALGQGPQFIFQYYEEEERQRGNFPDRFSGHQFPNYSSELNVNALLLGDSALYLCASSHSETGRVGYTFGSGTRLTVV.

The chain joins TRBV5-6 to TRBJ2-5; the D is unclear. Trimming took 4 bases from V and 2 from J, leaving 9 bases between them. Germline V gene data show CDR1 as SGHDT and CDR2 as YYEEEE. This CDR3 has 13 amino acids. The CDR3 DNA is TGTGCCAGCAGCAGGCCAACACAAGAGACCCAGTACTTC. It is translated as CASSRPTQETQYF.

The chain joins TRBV14 to TRBJ2-3, with 13 positions matching TRBD2. V lost 1 base, J lost 7 bases, and 11 bases stayed unmatched. Germline V CDR1 and CDR2: SGHDN, FVKESK. CDR3 length: 18 amino acids. The CDR3 region is CASSQGTSGRFRSNTQYF. The DNA of the CDR3 is TGTGCCAGCAGCCAAGGGACTAGCGGGAGATTCCGATCGAATACGCAGTATTTT.